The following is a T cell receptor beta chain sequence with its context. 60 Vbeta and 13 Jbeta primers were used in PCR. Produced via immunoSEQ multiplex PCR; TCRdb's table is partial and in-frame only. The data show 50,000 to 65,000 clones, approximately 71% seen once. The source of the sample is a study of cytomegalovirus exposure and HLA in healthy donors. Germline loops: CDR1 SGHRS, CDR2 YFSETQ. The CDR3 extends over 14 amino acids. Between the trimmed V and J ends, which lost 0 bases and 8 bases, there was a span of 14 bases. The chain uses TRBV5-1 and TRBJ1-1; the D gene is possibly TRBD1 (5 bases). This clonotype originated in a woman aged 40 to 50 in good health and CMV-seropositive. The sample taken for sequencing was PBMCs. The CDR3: CASSLVSGSGEAFF. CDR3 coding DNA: TGCGCCAGCAGCTTGGTCTCAGGGTCAGGGGAAGCTTTCTTT.